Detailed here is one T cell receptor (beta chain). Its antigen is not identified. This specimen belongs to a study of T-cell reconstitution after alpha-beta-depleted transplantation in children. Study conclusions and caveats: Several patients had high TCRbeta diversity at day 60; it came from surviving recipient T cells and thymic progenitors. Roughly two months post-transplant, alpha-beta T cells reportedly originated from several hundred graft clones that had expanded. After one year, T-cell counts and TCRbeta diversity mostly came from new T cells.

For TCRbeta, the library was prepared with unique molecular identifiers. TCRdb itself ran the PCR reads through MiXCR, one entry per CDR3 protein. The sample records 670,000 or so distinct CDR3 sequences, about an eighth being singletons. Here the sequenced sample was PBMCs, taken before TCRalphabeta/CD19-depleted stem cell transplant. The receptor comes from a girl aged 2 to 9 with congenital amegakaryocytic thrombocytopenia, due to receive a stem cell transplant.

The CDR3 sequence is CASDGPGELFF. The CDR3 DNA follows: TGTGCCAGTGATGGCCCCGGGGAGCTGTTTTTT. The rearrangement joins TRBV19 to TRBJ2-2; D is unresolved. The CDR3 length is 11 residues. The V end was cut by 8 bases, the J end by 6 bases, with 7 bases between. The V gene's germline CDR1 is LNHDA and CDR2 SQIVND (reference sequence).